This TCR beta chain appears in the sequencing data of a study of shared clonotypes between healthy human individuals. General study findings and limits: Though the depth was large, rarefaction showed that sorted-subset sequencing was incomplete. Only blood was sampled, and tissue TCR repertoires likely differ from blood ones.

Profiled with immunoSEQ multiplex PCR; TCRdb holds only in-frame clones, not every one. This table has about 2.3 million clones, approximately 90% appearing once. As concerns this clone: Its antigen is undetermined.

This TCR came from a man aged 18 to 29 in good health. Some clones in this sample may be carry-over from other donors' samples. The sequenced sample consisted of naive CD4+ T cells from PBMCs. Subset noted: CD45RA+ positively selected.

CDR3 sequence (DNA): TGTGCCAGCGGCGGGACGTTGAATGAAAAACTGTTTTTT. Its protein product is CASGGTLNEKLFF. The chain uses TRBV2 and TRBJ1-4, with D perhaps matching TRBD1 (5 bases). Trimming took off 8 bases at V and 5 bases at J, with 12 bases between the two ends. The CDR3 extends over 13 amino acids. Germline V gives CDR1 SNHLY, CDR2 FYNNEI.